The 28 T cell receptor beta chains in this list originate from one sample, sequenced in a study of blood T cells in healthy people across ages. A second about 6 to 12 cycle PCR used barcoded and J-beta primers. TCRdb independently ran MiXCR on the 5' RACE reads; one entry per CDR3 protein. The repertoire holds approximately 1.5 million distinct CDR3 sequences, with about 35% as singletons. Sequenced material: blood. The source of these receptors is a woman aged 25 to 39 in good health.

The chain uses TRBV12-3 or TRBV12-4 and TRBJ1-1; D perhaps matches TRBD1 (5 bases). This CDR3 is 12 amino acids long. Deletions cut 7 bases from V and 10 bases from J, with 16 bases between. CDR3 nucleotides: TGTGCCAGCATCACCCCGGGACTAGGAGCTTTCTTT. It translates to CASITPGLGAFF.

In the case of this clonotype: The conserved closing phenylalanine or tryptophan is absent in this CDR3, likely reflecting a read error. This rearrangement joins TRBV4-1 to TRBJ2-4; TRBD1 agrees at 7 bases. Germline assignment: CDR1 MGHRA and CDR2 YSYEKL. The CDR3 consists of 15 residues. V dropped 1 base and J dropped 3; count of bases not matched to a gene: 3. CDR3 region: CASSQGDSFKNIQYL. CDR3 nucleotides: TGCGCCAGCAGCCAAGGGGACAGTTTCAAAAACATTCAGTACCTC.

The chain carries TRBV7-8 and TRBJ2-2; maybe TRBD2 (7 bases). The CDR3 sequence is 15 residues long. V lost 6 bases and J 5 bases, leaving 16 bases between the germline ends. Looked up from germline, CDR1 is SGHVS and CDR2 is FQNEAQ. CDR3: CASRVFRGATGELFF. The CDR3 DNA follows: TGTGCCAGCAGGGTCTTCCGGGGGGCAACCGGGGAGCTGTTTTTT. Based on the CDR3 plus reference TRBV7-8 and TRBJ2-2, the full variable domain is GAGVSQSPRYKVAKRGQDVALRCDPISGHVSLFWYQQALGQGPEFLTYFQNEAQLDKSGLPSDRFFAERPEGSVSTLKIQRTQQEDSAVYLCASRVFRGATGELFFGEGSRLTVL.

J is TRBJ1-1 and V is TRBV20-1; the D is unclear. This CDR3 spans 18 amino acids. V lost 0 bases, J lost 0 bases, and 20 bases lay in between. Germline assignment: CDR1 DFQATT and CDR2 SNEGSKA (reference sequence). The CDR3 DNA reads TGCAGTGCTAGAGATCGAGTGTCAATTCCTCAAATGAACACTGAAGCTTTCTTT. As protein: CSARDRVSIPQMNTEAFF.

The chain recombines TRBV3-1 with TRBJ2-1, with TRBD2 identical over 7 bases. Germline CDR1 LGHDT, CDR2 YNNKEL (reference sequence). This CDR3 comprises 17 residues. J gave up 0 bases and V 7 bases, and 12 bases lay outside the gene matches. This CDR3 reads CASTPGASGSSYNEQFF. DNA for the CDR3: TGTGCCAGCACCCCCGGGGCTAGCGGCAGCTCCTACAATGAGCAGTTCTTC.

The gene calls are TRBV9 and TRBJ2-1, with TRBD2 matching 7 bases. Unmatched junction bases numbered 6, after V lost 0 bases and J lost 0 bases. This CDR3 is 17 amino acids long. Germline V gene lookup returns CDR1 SGDLS and CDR2 YYNGEE. This CDR3 reads CASSVDLAANSYNEQFF. Here the CDR3 DNA reads TGTGCCAGCAGCGTAGATCTAGCGGCAAACTCCTACAATGAGCAGTTCTTC.

The chain employs TRBV7-3 and TRBJ2-5, with TRBD2 identical over 7 bases. CDR3 length: 15 amino acids. Germline-derived CDR1 and CDR2 are SGHTA and FQGTGA. V lost 4 bases, J lost 5 bases, and 10 bases stayed unmatched. The CDR3 DNA reads as TGTGCCAGCAGCTCCGGGGGGAGGGGCAAGGAGACCCAGTACTTC. The encoded protein is CASSSGGRGKETQYF.

In its sample, this clonotype was seen a few times. The chain carries TRBV20-1 and TRBJ2-7; D is unclear. Per germline, CDR1 DFQATT and CDR2 SNEGSKA (reference sequence). This CDR3 comprises 12 residues. Trimming removed 4 bases from V and 6 bases from J, with 13 bases in between. In DNA, the CDR3 is TGCAGTGCTACTGCCATAGTAGGCGAGCAGTACTTC. This translates into CSATAIVGEQYF.

This clonotype appeared many times. The V and J genes are TRBV5-1 and TRBJ2-1; D unresolved. The germline gives CDR1 SGHRS, CDR2 YFSETQ. Trimming left V 3 bases short and J 9 bases short, with 13 bases between. This CDR3 is 13 amino acids long. The CDR3 DNA sequence: TGCGCCAGCAGCTCCTCGGACGGAAGTGAGCAGTTCTTC. Translation gives CASSSSDGSEQFF.

The J gene is TRBJ2-3, the V gene TRBV20-1; 8 nucleotides agree with TRBD2. Germline V gene lookup returns CDR1 DFQATT and CDR2 SNEGSKA (reference sequence). V dropped 5 bases and J dropped 8; count of bases not matched to a gene: 12. This CDR3 is 14 amino acids long. The CDR3 DNA reads TGCAGTGCTCGCAGCGGGAGAGGGTTGGGTACGCAGTATTTT. Protein product: CSARSGRGLGTQYF.

The count of this clonotype is one. The gene calls are TRBV7-9 and TRBJ2-7; 7 bases fit TRBD1. Unmatched junction bases numbered 10, after V lost 5 bases and J lost 3 bases. Looked up from germline, CDR1 is SEHNR and CDR2 is FQNEAQ (reference sequence). The CDR3 runs to 15 residues. The CDR3 is CASSTGTEGLYEQYF. CDR3 DNA sequence: TGTGCCAGCAGCACCGGGACAGAGGGGCTCTACGAGCAGTACTTC.

The chain carries TRBV7-3 and TRBJ1-2; the D gene is possibly TRBD1 (6 bases). Germline V CDR1 and CDR2: SGHTA, FQGTGA. V lost 1 base, J lost 6 bases, and 21 bases lay in between. This CDR3 comprises 17 residues. CDR3 coding DNA: TGTGCCAGCAGCTTAATCTCACAGGGAGAAGAAGGAGATGGCTACACCTTC. Its protein is CASSLISQGEEGDGYTF.

As concerns this clonotype: A clone one base away is much larger, so this may be a read error. The chain recombines TRBV6-6 with TRBJ2-7, with D tentatively TRBD1 (6 bases). The J call is in doubt because the DNA end fits TRBJ2-5 better. This CDR3 is 13 amino acids long. Germline V CDR1 and CDR2: MNHNY, SVGAGI (reference sequence). CDR3 bases: TGTGCCGGCACCCACAGGGTAGGGGAGACCCAGTACTTC. Its translation is CAGTHRVGETQYF.

J is TRBJ2-3 and V is TRBV15, with D perhaps matching TRBD2 (6 bases). The germline CDR1 and CDR2 sequences are LNHNV and YYDKDF (reference sequence). V was pared by 3 bases and J by 0 bases, with 13 bases between. The CDR3 is 16 residues long. This CDR3 reads CATSRAGWSSTDTQYF. The CDR3 DNA reads as TGTGCCACCAGCAGGGCGGGATGGTCTAGCACAGATACGCAGTATTTT.

This clonotype was seen more than once but under ten times. This chain uses TRBV28 with TRBJ1-2; possible D gene TRBD1, 6 bases. The germline gives CDR1 MDHEN, CDR2 SYDVKM. The CDR3 runs to 13 residues. The V end was cut by 7 bases, the J end by 3 bases, with 12 bases between. CDR3 DNA sequence: TGTGCCAGCATTAAAGGGGGGTACTATGGCTACACCTTC. Its protein product is CASIKGGYYGYTF.

This clonotype occurred a few times. The junction differs from germline at one of its ends, possibly a read error. The genes are TRBV7-9 and TRBJ2-3, with 11 positions matching TRBD2. The CDR3 sequence is 17 residues long. Germline lookup yields CDR1 SEHNR and CDR2 FQNEAQ (reference sequence). The CDR3 is CASSSGRSGRALDAQYF. In DNA, the CDR3 is TGTGCCAGCAGCTCCGGCCGTAGCGGGAGGGCCCTAGATGCGCAGTATTTT.

Details on this clonotype: A junction end diverges from the germline sequence, so it may reflect a read error. The CDR3 DNA is TGTGCCAGCAGGGACTCAGGTAACAATGAGCGGTTCTTC. Protein: CASRDSGNNERFF. The rearrangement uses TRBV6-5 and TRBJ2-1, with D possibly TRBD2 on 5 matching bases. Germline V gives CDR1 MNHEY, CDR2 SVGAGI. This CDR3 is built from 13 residues.

As to this clonotype: The DNA is left out, because the CDR3 cannot be placed on it with certainty; the CDR3 is given as TCRdb lists it. The chain carries TRBV12-3 or TRBV12-4 and TRBJ2-1. The CDR3 totals 12 residues, both ends included. This chain's CDR3 is CASSSSAETQFF.

The table lists this clonotype with a few counts. The chain joins TRBV11-2 to TRBJ2-7; D unclear. The CDR3 sequence is 12 residues long. Germline lookup yields CDR1 SGHAT and CDR2 FQNNGV. V lost 4 bases, J lost 5 bases, and 9 bases lay in between. The chain's CDR3 is CASSSPLHEQYF. Written as DNA, the CDR3 is TGTGCCAGCAGCTCCCCCCTCCACGAGCAGTACTTC.

The CDR3: CASSGGTGGEQPQHF. The CDR3, as DNA: TGTGCCAGCAGTGGGGGGACAGGGGGAGAACAGCCCCAGCATTTT. The chain joins TRBV2 to TRBJ1-5; 11 bases are a match to TRBD1. The CDR3 spans 15 residues. With 4 bases clipped from V and 7 bases from J, the junction kept 6 bases outside the gene matches. Germline CDR1 SNHLY, CDR2 FYNNEI.

The sample holds a few counts of this clonotype. J is TRBJ2-7 and V is TRBV9; D is ambiguous. This CDR3 contains 10 residues. V shed 9 bases and J shed 4 bases, with 8 bases lying between them. Germline V lookup: CDR1 SGDLS, CDR2 YYNGEE. In DNA form, the CDR3 reads TGTGCCATACCGAGTTACGAGCAGTACTTC. Amino acid sequence: CAIPSYEQYF.

This clonotype was recorded many times. The chain combines TRBV4-1 with TRBJ1-2; 9 bases match TRBD1. The CDR3 consists of 19 residues. V was pared by 0 bases and J by 2 bases, with 13 bases of the junction left unmatched. Germline values: CDR1 MGHRA, CDR2 YSYEKL. Here the CDR3 reads CASSQDLTTGGLLNYGYTF. In nucleotides, the CDR3 is TGCGCCAGCAGCCAAGATCTAACGACAGGGGGGCTGTTAAACTATGGCTACACCTTC.

At least ten counts were recorded for this clonotype. The chain carries TRBV9 and TRBJ2-1; 8 bases agree with TRBD2. This CDR3 spans 15 amino acids. The junction had 3 bases not matched to a gene; V was cut back by 4 bases and J by 0 bases. Germline CDR1 SGDLS, CDR2 YYNGEE. CDR3 protein: CASSPGLASYNEQFF. CDR3 in DNA: TGTGCCAGCAGCCCAGGACTAGCCTCCTACAATGAGCAGTTCTTC. Using reference TRBV9 and TRBJ2-1 for the parts outside the CDR3, the full variable domain is DSGVTQTPKHLITATGQRVTLRCSPRSGDLSVYWYQQSLDQGLQFLIQYYNGEERAKGNILERFSAQQFPDLHSELNLSSLELGDSALYFCASSPGLASYNEQFFGPGTRLTVL.

The chain uses TRBV7-3 and TRBJ1-2; D remains ambiguous. Germline values: CDR1 SGHTA, CDR2 FQGTGA. Trimming pared 5 bases from V and 5 bases from J, leaving 15 bases between. This CDR3 region has 14 residues. The CDR3: CASSPRHRQYGYTF. The CDR3 DNA is TGTGCCAGCAGCCCGCGGCATCGCCAATATGGCTACACCTTC.

The chain links TRBV5-4 to TRBJ1-1; D call uncertain. The CDR3 runs 17 residues. Germline V gene sequence: CDR1 SGHNT, CDR2 YYREEE (reference sequence). Trimming removed 1 base from V and 5 bases from J, with 21 bases in between. The CDR3: CASSLYVFDKKETEAFF. CDR3 DNA: TGTGCCAGCAGCTTGTACGTATTCGACAAAAAGGAGACTGAAGCTTTCTTT.

The chain has TRBV27 and TRBJ2-5, with a weak D call TRBD2 (5 bases). CDR1 and CDR2 (germline): MNHEY, SMNVEV (reference sequence). The ends were cut back, 7 bases at V and 1 base at J, with 16 bases in the middle. This CDR3 region has 15 residues. CDR3 region: CASTRQGAGQETQYF. DNA of the CDR3: TGTGCCAGCACCCGGCAAGGTGCGGGCCAAGAGACCCAGTACTTC.

The chain carries TRBV28 and TRBJ2-7; 7 nucleotides align to TRBD1. Germline loops: CDR1 MDHEN, CDR2 SYDVKM. Trimming took 1 base from V and 4 from J; bases not matched to a gene: 7. The length of the CDR3 is 15 residues. CDR3 sequence: CASSLLAGGKYEQYF. The CDR3 nucleotides are TGTGCCAGCAGTTTATTGGCAGGGGGAAAGTACGAGCAGTACTTC. The variable domain in full, completed from reference TRBV28 and TRBJ2-7, reads DVKVTQSSRYLVKRTGEKVFLECVQDMDHENMFWYRQDPGLGLRLIYFSYDVKMKEKGDIPEGYSVSREKKERFSLILESASTNQTSMYLCASSLLAGGKYEQYFGPGTRLTVT.

The chain carries TRBV5-1 and TRBJ1-2; 8 bases line up with TRBD1. Trimming at V came to 7 bases and at J to 7 bases, leaving 15 bases not matched to a gene. The CDR3 extends over 15 amino acids. The germline gives CDR1 SGHRS, CDR2 YFSETQ. For the CDR3, the DNA is TGCGCCAGCTCACAACGACAGGGGCAATTGAGTGGCTACACCTTC. Its translation: CASSQRQGQLSGYTF.